Listed below are T cell receptor beta chains from one sample, sequenced in a study of blood T cell repertoires in COVID-19. TCRdb's table, derived via immunoSEQ multiplex PCR, lists solely in-frame clones and lacks some. There are 250,000 or so clones in the sample; about 83% occur only once, and roughly 1.9% lies in the top ten. What was sequenced was PBMCs or T cells enriched from blood (not recorded which). Receptors were obtained from a woman aged 50 to 60 who had recovered from COVID-19. Each CDR3 is given with its conserved first and last residue. Fields, in order: V gene, D gene, clone size, J gene, CDR3 DNA, CDR3 protein. A D gene is named only where the DNA matches it firmly. Clone size is not always given. Where it is, it says once, few, many or a class for expanded clones.

v_gene: TRBV5-4; d_gene: -; abundance: -; j_gene: TRBJ1-2; CDR3nt: TGTGCCAGCAGCTCTAGTTGGAACTATGGCTACACCTTC; CDR3aa: CASSSSWNYGYTF
v_gene: TRBV19; d_gene: TRBD1; abundance: -; j_gene: TRBJ1-2; CDR3nt: TGTGCCAGTAGCAAACGGACAGGAAGTAACTATGGCTACACCTTC; CDR3aa: CASSKRTGSNYGYTF
v_gene: TRBV24-1; d_gene: TRBD2; abundance: -; j_gene: TRBJ2-3; CDR3nt: TGTGCCACCAGTGATCCGTGGACTAGCGGGAGTGATACGCAGTATTTT; CDR3aa: CATSDPWTSGSDTQYF
v_gene: TRBV30; d_gene: -; abundance: -; j_gene: TRBJ1-6; CDR3nt: TGTGCCTGGAGGGGAATCGGGGGTTCACCCCTCCACTTT; CDR3aa: CAWRGIGGSPLHF
v_gene: TRBV4-1; d_gene: -; abundance: -; j_gene: TRBJ2-3; CDR3nt: TGCGCCAGCAGCCACCCGAACACAGATACGCGGTATTTT; CDR3aa: CASSHPNTDTRYF
v_gene: TRBV12-3/TRBV12-4; d_gene: -; abundance: -; j_gene: TRBJ2-7; CDR3nt: TGTGCCAGCAGTGGCAGGGGGGACTACGAGCAGTACTTC; CDR3aa: CASSGRGDYEQYF
v_gene: TRBV5-4; d_gene: TRBD2; abundance: -; j_gene: TRBJ2-2; CDR3nt: TGTGCCAGCAGCTTTATTGGAGCGGGGCTAAAAACCGGGGAGCTGTTTTTT; CDR3aa: CASSFIGAGLKTGELFF
v_gene: TRBV7-9; d_gene: TRBD1; abundance: -; j_gene: TRBJ1-1; CDR3nt: TGTGCCAGCAGCTTGACAGGGGGGAATACTGAAGCTTTCTTT; CDR3aa: CASSLTGGNTEAFF
v_gene: TRBV28; d_gene: -; abundance: -; j_gene: TRBJ2-2; CDR3nt: TGTGCCAGCAGTTTATTATCCTACAGAGCGAACACCGGGGAGCTGTTTTTT; CDR3aa: CASSLLSYRANTGELFF
v_gene: TRBV19; d_gene: TRBD2; abundance: -; j_gene: TRBJ2-1; CDR3nt: TGTGCCTCGGACGCGGGGGGGAATGAGCAGTTCTTC; CDR3aa: CASDAGGNEQFF
v_gene: TRBV2; d_gene: -; abundance: -; j_gene: TRBJ1-1; CDR3nt: TGTGCCAGCAGTGTAAATCGTGGGGGGTTTGAAGCTTTCTTT; CDR3aa: CASSVNRGGFEAFF
v_gene: TRBV10-2; d_gene: TRBD1; abundance: -; j_gene: TRBJ2-7; CDR3nt: TGCGCCAGCAGTGACTCAGGGGGCGGGTACGAGCAGTACTTC; CDR3aa: CASSDSGGGYEQYF
v_gene: TRBV30; d_gene: -; abundance: -; j_gene: TRBJ1-1; CDR3nt: TGTGCCTGGACCCGGGACTCCGAAGCTTTCTTT; CDR3aa: CAWTRDSEAFF
v_gene: TRBV4-3; d_gene: -; abundance: -; j_gene: TRBJ1-2; CDR3nt: TGCGCCAGCAGCCCGGCCCGACAGGAACTCTATGGCTACACCTTC; CDR3aa: CASSPARQELYGYTF
v_gene: TRBV5-6; d_gene: TRBD2; abundance: once; j_gene: TRBJ2-3; CDR3nt: TGTGCCAGCAGCTCACGGGGTAGCGGGGGGGCGGATACGCAGTATTTT; CDR3aa: CASSSRGSGGADTQYF
v_gene: TRBV11-3; d_gene: TRBD2; abundance: -; j_gene: TRBJ2-1; CDR3nt: TGTGCCAGCAGCTTAGAATCTAGCGGGAGAAATGAGCAGTTCTTC; CDR3aa: CASSLESSGRNEQFF
v_gene: TRBV19; d_gene: TRBD1; abundance: -; j_gene: TRBJ2-2; CDR3nt: TGTGCCAGTAATGACAGGGCTATCGGGGAGCTGTTTTTT; CDR3aa: CASNDRAIGELFF
v_gene: TRBV4-2; d_gene: TRBD2; abundance: -; j_gene: TRBJ2-7; CDR3nt: TGTGCCAGCAGCCAAGAGGGCGGGAGGTCCTACGAGCAGTACTTC; CDR3aa: CASSQEGGRSYEQYF
v_gene: TRBV18; d_gene: -; abundance: -; j_gene: TRBJ1-1; CDR3nt: TGTGCCAGCTCACCAATACAGGGAGAAGCTTTCTTT; CDR3aa: CASSPIQGEAFF
v_gene: TRBV3-1/TRBV3-2; d_gene: -; abundance: few; j_gene: TRBJ1-5; CDR3nt: TGTGCCGGGGGACACTATAGCAATCAGCCCCAGCATTTT; CDR3aa: CAGGHYSNQPQHF
v_gene: TRBV5-1; d_gene: TRBD2; abundance: -; j_gene: TRBJ2-3; CDR3nt: TGCGCCAGCAGCTTGGCGGTGAGCGGGATCCCAGATACGCAGTATTTT; CDR3aa: CASSLAVSGIPDTQYF
v_gene: TRBV18; d_gene: -; abundance: -; j_gene: TRBJ1-1; CDR3nt: TGTGCCAGCTCACCGGACATGGGGAACACTGAAGCTTTCTTT; CDR3aa: CASSPDMGNTEAFF
v_gene: TRBV3-1/TRBV3-2; d_gene: TRBD1; abundance: -; j_gene: TRBJ1-4; CDR3nt: TGTGCCAGCAGCCAACCCCTTACCGGGACAGATAATGAAAAACTGTTTTTT; CDR3aa: CASSQPLTGTDNEKLFF
v_gene: TRBV7-8; d_gene: -; abundance: -; j_gene: TRBJ2-2; CDR3nt: TGTGCCAGCAGCTTGGCCGGGGTGGGCGGGGAGCTGTTTTTT; CDR3aa: CASSLAGVGGELFF
v_gene: TRBV5-4; d_gene: TRBD1; abundance: -; j_gene: TRBJ1-3; CDR3nt: TGTGCCAGCAGCCGGGGACAGGGAGGAAACACCATATATTTT; CDR3aa: CASSRGQGGNTIYF
v_gene: TRBV7-2; d_gene: TRBD2; abundance: -; j_gene: TRBJ2-1; CDR3nt: TGTGCCAGCAGCTCCGTTGGGCGGGAGTCCTACAATGAGCAGTTCTTC; CDR3aa: CASSSVGRESYNEQFF
v_gene: TRBV15; d_gene: -; abundance: -; j_gene: TRBJ2-3; CDR3nt: TGTGCCACCAGCGGACACACAGATACGCAGTATTTT; CDR3aa: CATSGHTDTQYF
v_gene: TRBV28; d_gene: TRBD2; abundance: -; j_gene: TRBJ2-4; CDR3nt: TGTGCCAGCAGTCCCTGGACCCTAGCGGGAGGGCCAGGGGCCAAAAACATTCAGTACTTC; CDR3aa: CASSPWTLAGGPGAKNIQYF
v_gene: TRBV7-9; d_gene: -; abundance: -; j_gene: TRBJ2-2; CDR3nt: TGTGCCCCGGTCAGGGTGAACACCGGGGAGCTGTTTTTT; CDR3aa: CAPVRVNTGELFF
v_gene: TRBV4-1; d_gene: TRBD2; abundance: -; j_gene: TRBJ2-7; CDR3nt: TGCGCCAGCAGCCGACAACTAGCGGGAGAAGGGTACGAGCAGTACTTC; CDR3aa: CASSRQLAGEGYEQYF
v_gene: TRBV7-8; d_gene: -; abundance: -; j_gene: TRBJ2-7; CDR3nt: TGTGCCAGCAGCTTAGTCCGTCAGGGGGGAAACGAGCAGTACTTC; CDR3aa: CASSLVRQGGNEQYF
v_gene: TRBV6-5; d_gene: -; abundance: -; j_gene: TRBJ2-1; CDR3nt: TGTGCCAGCAGTTCCGGGTACAATGAGCAGTTCTTC; CDR3aa: CASSSGYNEQFF
v_gene: TRBV18; d_gene: -; abundance: -; j_gene: TRBJ1-1; CDR3nt: TGTGCCAGCTCACCATACAGGGCGAACACTGAAGCTTTCTTT; CDR3aa: CASSPYRANTEAFF
v_gene: TRBV4-3; d_gene: TRBD1; abundance: -; j_gene: TRBJ2-1; CDR3nt: TGCGCCAGCAGCCAGGACAGGGGGCTCTCCAATGAGCAGTTCTTC; CDR3aa: CASSQDRGLSNEQFF
v_gene: TRBV5-6; d_gene: -; abundance: few; j_gene: TRBJ1-6; CDR3nt: TGTGCCAGCAGCCCGTGGACAACCGCTTCACCCCTCCACTTT; CDR3aa: CASSPWTTASPLHF
v_gene: TRBV7-9; d_gene: -; abundance: -; j_gene: TRBJ1-5; CDR3nt: TGTGCCAGCAGTCGGGGACAAAATCAGCCCCAGCATTTT; CDR3aa: CASSRGQNQPQHF
v_gene: TRBV5-1; d_gene: -; abundance: -; j_gene: TRBJ1-2; CDR3nt: TGCGCCAGCAGCTTGGAAGGGGGAACAGGAATCTACACCTTC; CDR3aa: CASSLEGGTGIYTF
v_gene: TRBV11-3; d_gene: TRBD1; abundance: -; j_gene: TRBJ1-4; CDR3nt: TGTGCCAGCAGCCGACCCCGGGACAGGGAGAAACTGTTTTTT; CDR3aa: CASSRPRDREKLFF
v_gene: TRBV28; d_gene: TRBD1; abundance: -; j_gene: TRBJ2-1; CDR3nt: TGTGCCAGCAGTCAGATTACAGGGGGCGTTGAGTTCTTC; CDR3aa: CASSQITGGVEFF
v_gene: TRBV4-1; d_gene: -; abundance: -; j_gene: TRBJ1-5; CDR3nt: TGCGCCAGCAGCCAAGAATGGACTTCGGATGCCTCGCCCCAGCATTTT; CDR3aa: CASSQEWTSDASPQHF
v_gene: TRBV9; d_gene: -; abundance: once; j_gene: TRBJ2-3; CDR3nt: TGTGCCAGCAGCGTAGAGTGGCCCACAGATACGCAGTATTTT; CDR3aa: CASSVEWPTDTQYF
v_gene: TRBV4-2; d_gene: TRBD2; abundance: once; j_gene: TRBJ2-5; CDR3nt: TGTGCCAGCAGCCAAGATAGGACTAGCGTATTAAGGGGGGAGACCCAGTACTTC; CDR3aa: CASSQDRTSVLRGETQYF
v_gene: TRBV6-5; d_gene: TRBD1; abundance: once; j_gene: TRBJ1-2; CDR3nt: TGTGCCAGCAGTTACAACGGACAGGGGGATGGCTACACCTTC; CDR3aa: CASSYNGQGDGYTF
v_gene: TRBV4-3; d_gene: -; abundance: -; j_gene: TRBJ2-2; CDR3nt: TGCGCCAGCAGCCAAGCACAGGGAGTCACCGGGGAGCTGTTTTTT; CDR3aa: CASSQAQGVTGELFF
v_gene: TRBV6-5; d_gene: -; abundance: -; j_gene: TRBJ2-7; CDR3nt: TGTGCCAGCAGACCGTGGGGGCGCGAGCAGTACTTC; CDR3aa: CASRPWGREQYF